The sequence of this T cell receptor (beta chain) was determined in a study of memory CD4+ T cells and cytomegalovirus serostatus. This clone was seen a handful of times. Germline V gives CDR1 MNHNS, CDR2 SASEGT. The CDR3 contains 11 residues. V was pared by 5 bases and J by 5 bases, with 6 bases between. The sort gate was single viable CD3+CD4+CD8-CD45RO+ cells for memory CD4+ T cells. Per the study methods: Out-of-frame sequences were removed, leaving a few million distinct TCRbeta sequences. The assay was immunoSEQ multiplex PCR, and TCRdb's table has in-frame clones only and misses some. The DNA was the basis for D and trimming; V, J and clone size are from that table. Of just over 45,000 clones listed, over 75% are singletons.

The sequenced sample was memory CD4+ T cells from blood. This rearrangement joins TRBV6-1 to TRBJ2-5; D is uncertain. The receptor's source is an adult in good health and CMV-seronegative. The CDR3 is CASSPVETQYF. CDR3 DNA: TGTGCCAGCAGTCCAGTGGAGACCCAGTACTTC.